Reported below is one TCR beta chain. Its matching antigen is unknown. This sample includes further DNA sequences coding for the same CDR3. The source of the sample is a study of shared clonotypes between healthy human individuals. Findings of the study overall: The sampled material consisted only of blood, and tissue repertoires are likely to differ.

Method: immunoSEQ multiplex PCR; TCRdb's copy keeps in-frame clones and lacks some. Of some 470,000 clones in the sample, 76% were seen once. CDR3 size: 15 residues. CDR1 and CDR2 from the germline V gene are MNHEY and SMNVEV (reference sequence). With V trimmed by 3 bases and J by 4 bases, 8 bases remained unmatched. The sequence was collected from a woman in her thirties or forties in good health. Some clones in this sample may be carry-over from other donors' samples. Sequences were obtained from PBMCs. V is TRBV27 and J is TRBJ2-7, with TRBD2 matching 8 bases. CDR3 bases: TGTGCCAGCAGTTTGGGGGCGGGAGGTAGGTACGAGCAGTACTTC. It codes for CASSLGAGGRYEQYF.